The rows below give T cell receptor beta chains drawn from one sample of a study of CD8+ T cells in alopecia areata. TCRdb keeps only in-frame clones here, not all; method: immunoSEQ multiplex PCR. This table has some 110,000 clones, about three fifths appearing once. Sample: CD8+ T cells sorted from blood, taken at week 24, from a patient treated with tofacitinib. The receptors derive from a human donor with alopecia areata. CDR3s include the opening cysteine and the closing phenylalanine or tryptophan. Fields, in order: CDR3 protein, CDR3 DNA, D gene, J gene, V gene, clone size. A D gene is named only where the DNA matches it firmly. Expanded clones get a size class; other rows say once, few or many, or leave the size out.

cdr3_aa: CASSQEGVGTGVPYEQYF
cdr3_nt: TGCGCCAGCAGCCAAGAGGGGGTTGGGACAGGGGTCCCCTACGAGCAGTACTTC
d_call: TRBD1
j_call: TRBJ2-7
v_call: TRBV4-1
clone_size: -

cdr3_aa: CSVLTGEYSATYEQYF
cdr3_nt: TGCAGCGTCTTGACAGGGGAGTACTCGGCGACCTACGAGCAGTACTTC
d_call: TRBD1
j_call: TRBJ2-7
v_call: TRBV29-1
clone_size: few

cdr3_aa: CASSPPTGPLGTQYF
cdr3_nt: TGTGCCAGCAGCCCCCCGACAGGGCCGCTGGGTACGCAGTATTTT
d_call: TRBD1
j_call: TRBJ2-3
v_call: TRBV6-5
clone_size: -

cdr3_aa: CASRHTTGGGTEAFF
cdr3_nt: TGTGCCAGCAGACATACGACAGGGGGTGGGACTGAAGCTTTCTTT
d_call: TRBD1
j_call: TRBJ1-1
v_call: TRBV7-3
clone_size: few

cdr3_aa: CASSKIKFTDTQYF
cdr3_nt: TGTGCCAGCAGCAAAATCAAGTTCACAGATACGCAGTATTTT
d_call: -
j_call: TRBJ2-3
v_call: TRBV13
clone_size: few

cdr3_aa: CASSLGLAGAYNEQFF
cdr3_nt: TGCGCCAGCAGCCTTGGACTAGCGGGGGCCTACAATGAGCAGTTCTTC
d_call: TRBD2
j_call: TRBJ2-1
v_call: TRBV5-1
clone_size: -

cdr3_aa: CASSLGPLQPQHF
cdr3_nt: TGTGCCAGCAGCTTGGGACCCCTTCAGCCCCAGCATTTT
d_call: -
j_call: TRBJ1-5
v_call: TRBV7-6
clone_size: -

cdr3_aa: CASSWDRVTNTEAFF
cdr3_nt: TGTGCCAGCAGTTGGGACAGGGTCACGAACACTGAAGCTTTCTTT
d_call: TRBD1
j_call: TRBJ1-1
v_call: TRBV27
clone_size: few

cdr3_aa: CASTFDSAHTQYF
cdr3_nt: TGCGCCAGCACGTTCGACTCCGCACATACGCAGTATTTT
d_call: -
j_call: TRBJ2-3
v_call: TRBV5-1
clone_size: -

cdr3_aa: CASSEGRNYEQYF
cdr3_nt: TGTGCCAGCAGTGAAGGAAGGAACTACGAGCAGTACTTC
d_call: -
j_call: TRBJ2-7
v_call: TRBV2
clone_size: few

cdr3_aa: CASSQGGLLTPASGNTIYF
cdr3_nt: TGCGCCAGCAGCCAAGGAGGTCTGCTAACTCCTGCCTCTGGAAACACCATATATTTT
d_call: -
j_call: TRBJ1-3
v_call: TRBV4-1
clone_size: once

cdr3_aa: CASSSRDGLYGYTF
cdr3_nt: TGTGCCAGCAGCTCCCGGGATGGCCTCTATGGCTACACCTTC
d_call: -
j_call: TRBJ1-2
v_call: TRBV13
clone_size: -

cdr3_aa: CASSFKRGDTEAFF
cdr3_nt: TGTGCCAGCAGTTTTAAAAGGGGAGACACTGAAGCTTTCTTT
d_call: -
j_call: TRBJ1-1
v_call: TRBV27
clone_size: -

cdr3_aa: CASSSPDGYGYTF
cdr3_nt: TGTGCCAGCAGTTCCCCGGATGGCTATGGCTACACCTTC
d_call: -
j_call: TRBJ1-2
v_call: TRBV27
clone_size: -

cdr3_aa: CASSLTGFGGNTEAFF
cdr3_nt: TGTGCCAGCAGCCTGACAGGTTTTGGGGGTAACACTGAAGCTTTCTTT
d_call: -
j_call: TRBJ1-1
v_call: TRBV13
clone_size: -

cdr3_aa: CASSYLAGGTDTQYF
cdr3_nt: TGTGCCAGCAGCTACCTAGCGGGGGGCACAGATACGCAGTATTTT
d_call: TRBD2
j_call: TRBJ2-3
v_call: TRBV7-9
clone_size: -

cdr3_aa: CASSLDEQETQYF
cdr3_nt: TGTGCCAGCAGCTTAGATGAGCAAGAGACCCAGTACTTC
d_call: -
j_call: TRBJ2-5
v_call: TRBV5-4
clone_size: -

cdr3_aa: CSVEVSDRPPYEQYF
cdr3_nt: TGCAGCGTTGAAGTTTCGGACAGGCCTCCCTACGAGCAGTACTTC
d_call: TRBD1
j_call: TRBJ2-7
v_call: TRBV29-1
clone_size: -